The T cell receptor (beta chain) under discussion was sequenced for a study of Graves' ophthalmopathy and Graves' hyperthyroidism. This clonotype was found many times. Its antigen is not identified. The TCR beta CDR3 regions underwent amplification from RNA transcripts. First-round RT-PCR with HTBI primers preceded a second-round multiplex PCR. A single record per CDR3 protein comes from TCRdb applying MiXCR to the multiplex PCR reads. The table includes about 620,000 distinct CDR3 sequences, about 20% detected once. Notes on the study in general: Ophthalmopathy progression prediction by the model yielded a sensitivity of more than 60% and a specificity of under 80%.

Germline CDR1 reads PRHDT; CDR2 reads FYEKMQ (reference sequence). The V end lost 5 bases, the J end lost 5 bases, and 12 bases lay between the germline ends. The CDR3 is 13 residues long. Material: peripheral blood. The J gene is TRBJ1-1, the V gene TRBV13; D perhaps matches TRBD1 (5 bases). This sequence originates from a young woman with stable Graves' hyperthyroidism. Some clones in this sample may be carry-over from other donors' samples. The CDR3 DNA sequence: TGTGCCAGCAGCACGGCGGGGGAGACTGAAGCTTTCTTT. It specifies CASSTAGETEAFF.